This TCR beta chain emerged from a study of T cell clonality in common variable immunodeficiency. Germline lookup yields CDR1 SNHLY and CDR2 FYNNEI. Trimming shortened V by 8 bases and J by 3 bases, and 15 bases separated the two germline ends. The CDR3 spans 14 residues. Assay: immunoSEQ multiplex PCR; the TCRdb copy retains only in-frame clones and omits some. The data show roughly 40,000 clones, with none appearing a single time. Study-level points and caveats: CVID subjects showed higher TCRbeta clonality than healthy controls. Fewer deletions and N-nucleotide insertions were reportedly seen in common variable immunodeficiency TCR beta sequences. Compared with controls, CVID subjects had fewer shared TCRbeta clones.

This clone was counted only a few times. Its antigen is not identified. The CDR3 end is not reached by the read, which stops 3 residues before it; the germline J gene fills it in. For at least one year, all CVID subjects received replacement immunoglobulin. Blood samples were heparinized, about 5 to 8 ml per donor. Sequenced input: peripheral blood mononuclear cells. The source is a human donor with common variable immunodeficiency. The chain joins TRBV2 to TRBJ2-3, with D possibly matching TRBD2 (6 bases). The CDR3 reads CASWRGVLTDTQYF. Partial CDR3 DNA: TGTGCCAGCTGGAGGGGAGTACTAACAGATACG. Supplemented by reference TRBV2 and TRBJ2-3, the full variable domain reads EPEVTQTPSHQVTQMGQEVILRCVPISNHLYFYWYRQILGQKVEFLVSFYNNEISEKSEIFDDQFSVERPDGSNFTLKIRSTKLEDSAMYFCASWRGVLTDTQYFGPGTRLTVL.